Included here is one TCR beta chain sequence, with context. In the authors' workflow: The authors estimated nucleated cell counts from reference gene primer amplification. TCRdb's copy holds only in-frame clones and misses some; the assay was immunoSEQ multiplex PCR. From that table come the V and J calls and clone size; the DNA was used to work out D and trimming. This table holds 300,000 to 400,000 clones, roughly 89% found once. These data belong to a study of blood T cell repertoires in COVID-19. V shed 1 base and J shed 8 bases, with 11 bases lying between them. The germline gives CDR1 SQVTM, CDR2 ANQGSEA. This CDR3 is 12 amino acids long.

The sequence was collected from a woman aged 18 to 35 who had recovered from COVID-19. This sequence joins TRBV29-1 and TRBJ1-2; D is unresolved. The sequenced sample was peripheral blood. This CDR3 reads CSVEADFWGYTF. Here the CDR3 DNA reads TGCAGCGTTGAAGCAGATTTTTGGGGCTACACCTTC.